This T cell receptor (beta chain) stems from a study of T cell repertoires in cytomegalovirus infection. Notes on the study in general: Ex vivo, HLA-C-restricted CMV-specific TCR beta clonotypes prevailed over the rest of the response. Of the TCR beta families, the public ones yielded a cumulative frequency that identified carriers of CMV plus the relevant HLA.

This clonotype was counted many times. As yet, its antigen is unknown. V dropped 7 bases and J dropped 2 bases, with 7 bases sitting between them. Germline CDR1 MNHEY, CDR2 SVGEGT. The CDR3 is made up of 12 amino acids. TCRdb reprocessed the reads via MiXCR and lists one record per CDR3 protein. This sample carries about 300,000 distinct CDR3 sequences, around 10% of them seen once, and the ten largest clones take about 2.3%. Material for sequencing was PBMCs. The V and J genes are TRBV6-2 or TRBV6-3 and TRBJ2-3; D is ambiguous. The TCR comes from a human donor in good health (CMV status not recorded). Some clones in this sample may be carry-over from other donors' samples. CDR3 sequence (DNA): TGTGCCAGCAACCGAGACACAGATACGCAGTATTTT. This translates into CASNRDTDTQYF.